This TCR beta chain was identified in a study of shared clonotypes between healthy human individuals. Whole-study context: CD8 memory received one plate per donor, CD8 naive two, CD4 memory three and CD4 naive three. General observations from the study: Sharing across four donors was highest in naive CD4 (around 5%) and lowest in memory CD8 (0.4%).

V was shortened by 4 bases and J by 5 bases, with 14 bases between the two germline ends. CDR1 is SGHNT and CDR2 is YYREEE in the germline V gene (reference sequence). There are 14 residues in the CDR3. Comments on this clone: Its antigen remains unidentified.

Each replicate PCR on the sorted subsets used about 0.2 ug DNA (around 30,000 T cell genomes). TCRdb's table, derived via immunoSEQ multiplex PCR, lists solely in-frame clones and lacks some. This sample has 2 million to 2.5 million clones; roughly 95% occur once, and the top ten carry roughly 0.13%. Every one of the donors was a Caucasian adult that lived in Nashville, Tennessee. This clonotype was sampled from a man between 18 and 29 years old in good health. Source material: naive CD4+ T cells sorted from blood. Noted subset: CD45RA+ positively selected. The rearrangement links TRBV5-4 to TRBJ2-3; a weak D match, TRBD2 (5 bases). The CDR3 spells CASSRNGGEDTQYF. As DNA, the CDR3 is TGTGCCAGCAGCAGAAATGGAGGTGAAGATACGCAGTATTTT. Filled out from reference TRBV5-4 and TRBJ2-3, the complete variable domain reads ETGVTQSPTHLIKTRGQQVTLRCSSQSGHNTVSWYQQALGQGPQFIFQYYREEENGRGNFPPRFSGLQFPNYSSELNVNALELDDSALYLCASSRNGGEDTQYFGPGTRLTVL.